Below are 7 T cell receptor beta chains sequenced from a single sample in a study of blood T cells in healthy people across ages. The second PCR ran roughly 7 to 12 cycles with a sample-barcoded 5' primer and J-beta primers. In TCRdb, the 5' RACE reads were re-called with MiXCR into one record per CDR3 protein. The repertoire holds 800,000 or so distinct CDR3 sequences, more than 35% seen once, with 15% to 20% in the top ten. The sample consisted of blood. The receptor set was obtained from a man older than 75 in good health.

This clonotype was counted between two and nine times. The J gene is TRBJ2-1, the V gene TRBV20-1; tentatively, D is TRBD1 or TRBD2 (6 bases each). V was pared by 5 bases and J by 2 bases, with 13 bases between. The CDR3 length is 14 residues. Germline CDR1 DFQATT, CDR2 SNEGSKA (reference sequence). The CDR3 loop is CSAHPGAAYNEQFF. The CDR3 nucleotides are TGCAGTGCTCACCCGGGGGCGGCCTACAATGAGCAGTTCTTC.

This clonotype was observed a few times. V and J are TRBV6-5 and TRBJ2-3; D gene ambiguous. Germline CDR1 and CDR2: MNHEY and SVGAGI. The CDR3 extends over 15 amino acids. Between the trimmed V and J ends, which lost 3 bases and 6 bases, there was a span of 16 bases. CDR3 protein: CASSYSFTAPDTQYF. Here the CDR3 DNA reads TGTGCCAGCAGTTATTCCTTCACCGCACCGGATACGCAGTATTTT.

This clonotype was counted only a few times. J is TRBJ2-3 and V is TRBV7-3, with a tentative D call TRBD1 (5 bases). The germline CDR1 and CDR2 sequences are SGHTA and FQGTGA. CDR3 length equals 15 residues. V lost 1 base to trimming and J lost 8 bases, with 16 bases between them. The CDR3 DNA reads TGTGCCAGCAGCTTAATGCAGAGAAGGGGAAGTACGCAGTATTTT. It yields the protein CASSLMQRRGSTQYF.

The chain recombines TRBV18 with TRBJ2-7; weak D call: TRBD2 (5 bases). Trimming shortened V by 5 bases and J by 3 bases, and 11 bases separated the two germline ends. The CDR3 is 13 residues long. Looked up from germline, CDR1 is KGHSH and CDR2 is LQKENI. CDR3 coding DNA: TGTGCCAGCTCATTCGGACGGGGCTACGAGCAGTACTTC. Translated, it gives CASSFGRGYEQYF.

The chain employs TRBV14 and TRBJ1-2, with TRBD1 as a possible D gene (6 bases). V gave up 2 bases and J gave up 4 bases, with 11 bases separating them. Germline V gene lookup returns CDR1 SGHDN and CDR2 FVKESK. There are 14 residues in the CDR3. The CDR3 DNA is TGTGCCAGCAGCCAAATGAGGACAGCCTATGGCTACACCTTC. Its translation: CASSQMRTAYGYTF.

The V call is TRBV11-2, the J call TRBJ2-5, with 8 bases aligning to TRBD1. Germline V gives CDR1 SGHAT, CDR2 FQNNGV. CDR3 size: 14 residues. V was clipped by 1 base and J by 11 bases; unmatched bases: 9. The CDR3 nucleotides read TGTGCCAGCAGCTTAGGACAGGGGCGATGGGAGCAGTACTTC. It translates to CASSLGQGRWEQYF.

At least ten counts were recorded for this clonotype. The chain combines TRBV7-2 with TRBJ2-7; the D is unclear. With 3 bases removed from V and 1 base from J, the gap between germline ends came to 13 bases. CDR1 is SGHTA, CDR2 FQGNSA, per germline. This CDR3 has 15 residues. The CDR3 here is CASSLGTAYSYEQYF. CDR3 sequence (DNA): TGTGCCAGCAGCTTGGGTACAGCCTATTCCTACGAGCAGTACTTC.